Detailed here is one TCR beta chain. The antigen is undetermined. The record originates from a study of identical twins. TCRdb recomputed calls from the 5' RACE reads with MiXCR, one row per CDR3 protein. This table has 600,000 to 850,000 distinct CDR3 sequences, roughly 18% appearing once. Study-wide results and limits: High-abundance cord blood beta clonotypes had fewer insertions; memory repertoires showed none. The study found that models underestimated out-of-frame TCR alpha sharing in monozygotic twins.

The trim removed 8 bases at V and 5 bases at J, leaving 14 bases unmatched. This CDR3 comprises 15 residues. This same sample was also taken into another study, of T cells expressing NK-cell markers. This second study notes: Dominant NKG2C+ clonotypes were found to form about 1.0-8% of CD8+ T cells in a handful of donors. Specificity for HCMV among expanded NKG2C+ T cell clones was not established.

The receptor was isolated from a young woman in good health. The chain recombines TRBV12-3 or TRBV12-4 with TRBJ2-5, with 7 bases aligning to TRBD2. Specimen: PBMCs. CDR3 in amino acids: CASQLRRGGSETQYF. The CDR3 DNA reads as TGTGCCAGCCAACTCCGTCGCGGGGGATCGGAGACCCAGTACTTC.